This TCR beta chain is drawn from a study of blood T cell repertoires in COVID-19. TCRdb keeps only in-frame clones here, not all; method: immunoSEQ multiplex PCR. Of approximately 19,000 clones detected, 88% appear once; the ten largest clones hold 11%. This CDR3 comprises 12 residues. Germline V gene data show CDR1 as SGHRS and CDR2 as YFSETQ. A note on this clone: At one boundary the junction diverges from the germline segment, which might be a read error.

This TCR was sampled from a human donor in a cohort sampled during active COVID-19. The sequencing sample was made of peripheral blood. The gene calls are TRBV5-1 and TRBJ2-2, with D maybe TRBD2 (5 bases). CDR3 region: CAISGEHRGAVF. The CDR3 DNA reads TGCGCCATTTCCGGGGAACACCGGGGAGCTGTTTTT.